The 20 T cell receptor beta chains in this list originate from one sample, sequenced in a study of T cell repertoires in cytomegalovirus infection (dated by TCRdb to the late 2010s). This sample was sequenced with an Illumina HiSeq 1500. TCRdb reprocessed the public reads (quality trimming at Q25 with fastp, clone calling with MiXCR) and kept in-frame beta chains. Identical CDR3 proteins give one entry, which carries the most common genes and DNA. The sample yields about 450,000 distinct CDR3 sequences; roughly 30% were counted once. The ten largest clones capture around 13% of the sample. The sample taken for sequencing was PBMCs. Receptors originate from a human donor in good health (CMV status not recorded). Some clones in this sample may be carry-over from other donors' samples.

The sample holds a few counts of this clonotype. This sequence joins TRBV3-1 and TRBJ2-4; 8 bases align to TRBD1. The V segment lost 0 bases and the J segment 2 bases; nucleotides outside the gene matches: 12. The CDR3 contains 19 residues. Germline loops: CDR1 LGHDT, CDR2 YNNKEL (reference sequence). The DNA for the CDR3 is TGTGCCAGCAGCCAAGACACGGGACAGGCCGCGCAGACCAAAAACATTCAGTACTTC. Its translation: CASSQDTGQAAQTKNIQYF.

The CDR3 protein is CSAGRLAGQETQYF. The CDR3 DNA reads TGCAGTGCTGGACGACTAGCGGGGCAAGAGACCCAGTACTTC. The chain links TRBV20-1 to TRBJ2-5; 11 nucleotides agree with TRBD2. Per germline, CDR1 DFQATT and CDR2 SNEGSKA (reference sequence). CDR3 length: 14 amino acids. V lost 5 bases and J lost 2; bases outside the gene matches: 4.

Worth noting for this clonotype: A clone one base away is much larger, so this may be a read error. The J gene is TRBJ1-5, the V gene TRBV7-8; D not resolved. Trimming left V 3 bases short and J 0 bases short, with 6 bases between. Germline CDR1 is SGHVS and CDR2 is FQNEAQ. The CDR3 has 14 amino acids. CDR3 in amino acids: CASSFESSNQPQHF. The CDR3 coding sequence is TGTGCCAGCAGCTTCGAATCTAGCAATCAGCCCCAGCATTTT.

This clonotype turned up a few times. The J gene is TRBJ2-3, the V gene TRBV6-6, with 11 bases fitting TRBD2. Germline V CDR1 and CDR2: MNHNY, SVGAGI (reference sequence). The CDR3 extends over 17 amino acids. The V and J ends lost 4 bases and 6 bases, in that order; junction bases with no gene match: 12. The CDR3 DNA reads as TGTGCCAGCAGTTGGGGCCTTAGGGCTAGCGGGGGGGATACGCAGTATTTT. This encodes CASSWGLRASGGDTQYF.

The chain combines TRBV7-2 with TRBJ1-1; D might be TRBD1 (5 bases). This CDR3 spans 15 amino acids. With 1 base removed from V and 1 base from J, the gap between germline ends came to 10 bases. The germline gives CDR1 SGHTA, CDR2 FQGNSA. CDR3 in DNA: TGTGCCAGCAGCTTAGTGGGGGGGAAGAACACTGAAGCTTTCTTT. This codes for CASSLVGGKNTEAFF.

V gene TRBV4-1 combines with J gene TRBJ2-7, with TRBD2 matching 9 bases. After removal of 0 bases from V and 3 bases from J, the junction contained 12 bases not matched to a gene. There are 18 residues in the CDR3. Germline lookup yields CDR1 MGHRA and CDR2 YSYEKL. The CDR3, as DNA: TGCGCCAGCAGCCAAGATACCGTTGGAGCGGGGGGCCACTACGAGCAGTACTTC. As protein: CASSQDTVGAGGHYEQYF.

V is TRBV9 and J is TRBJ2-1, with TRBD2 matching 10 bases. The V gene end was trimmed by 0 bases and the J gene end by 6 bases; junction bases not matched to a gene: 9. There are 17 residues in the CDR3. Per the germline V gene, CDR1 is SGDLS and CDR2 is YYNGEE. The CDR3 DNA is TGTGCCAGCAGCGTAGATCCCAGCGGGGGGGCCCTCAATGAGCAGTTCTTC. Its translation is CASSVDPSGGALNEQFF.

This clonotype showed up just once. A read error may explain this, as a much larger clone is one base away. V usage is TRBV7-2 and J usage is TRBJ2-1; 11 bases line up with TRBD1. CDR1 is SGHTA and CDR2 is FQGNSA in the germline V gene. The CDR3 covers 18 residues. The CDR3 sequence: CACSLQRHGQGAKNEQFF. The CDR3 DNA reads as TGTGCCTGCAGCTTACAGCGTCACGGACAGGGGGCGAAGAATGAGCAGTTCTTC.

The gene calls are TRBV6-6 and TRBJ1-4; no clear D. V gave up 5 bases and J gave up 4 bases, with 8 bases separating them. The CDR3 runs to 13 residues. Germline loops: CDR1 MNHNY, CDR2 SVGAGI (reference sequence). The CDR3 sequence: CASSDGNNEKLFF. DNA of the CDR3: TGTGCCAGCAGTGACGGTAATAATGAAAAACTGTTTTTT.

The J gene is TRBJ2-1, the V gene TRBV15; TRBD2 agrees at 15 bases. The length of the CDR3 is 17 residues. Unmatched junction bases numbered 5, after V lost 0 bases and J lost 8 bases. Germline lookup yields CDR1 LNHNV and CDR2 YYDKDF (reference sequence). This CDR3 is CATSREGGLAGGYEQFF. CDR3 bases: TGTGCCACCAGCAGAGAAGGGGGACTAGCGGGGGGTTATGAGCAGTTCTTC.

In DNA form, the CDR3 reads TGTGCCAGCAGCCCCTTGGGGGGGGCGGGCAATCAGCCCCAGCATTTT. Protein: CASSPLGGAGNQPQHF. This chain connects TRBV6-2 or TRBV6-3 to TRBJ1-5; TRBD1 is a possible D gene (6 bases). V lost 6 bases and J lost 2, with 17 bases in between. Germline V gene lookup returns CDR1 MNHEY and CDR2 SVGEGT. CDR3 length: 16 residues.

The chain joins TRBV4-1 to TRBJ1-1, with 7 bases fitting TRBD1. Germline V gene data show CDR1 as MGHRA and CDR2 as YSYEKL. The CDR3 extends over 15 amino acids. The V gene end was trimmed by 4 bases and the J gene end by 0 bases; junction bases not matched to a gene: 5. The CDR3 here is CASSLIQGMNTEAFF. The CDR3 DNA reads TGCGCCAGCAGCCTCATACAGGGGATGAACACTGAAGCTTTCTTT.

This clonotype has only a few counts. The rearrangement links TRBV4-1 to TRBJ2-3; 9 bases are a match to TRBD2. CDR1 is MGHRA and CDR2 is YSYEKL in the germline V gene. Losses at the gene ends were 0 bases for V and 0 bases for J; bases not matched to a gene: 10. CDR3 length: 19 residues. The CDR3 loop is CASSQDWASGVSSTDTQYF. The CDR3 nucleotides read TGCGCCAGCAGCCAAGATTGGGCTAGCGGGGTGTCTAGCACAGATACGCAGTATTTT.

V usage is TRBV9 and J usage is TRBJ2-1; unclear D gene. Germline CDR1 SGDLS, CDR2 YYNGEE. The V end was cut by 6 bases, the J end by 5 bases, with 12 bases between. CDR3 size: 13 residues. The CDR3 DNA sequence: TGTGCCAGCACCAATGGTAATCACAATGAGCAGTTCTTC. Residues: CASTNGNHNEQFF.

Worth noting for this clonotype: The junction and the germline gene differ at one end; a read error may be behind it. CDR3 bases: TGTGCCAGCAGCTCCCTTCAGGGGTCTCTTACTGAAGATTTCTTT. It codes for CASSSLQGSLTEDFF. This chain connects TRBV7-8 to TRBJ1-1; D possibly corresponds to TRBD1 (6 bases). Germline V lookup: CDR1 SGHVS, CDR2 FQNEAQ. The CDR3 totals 15 residues.

The CDR3 bases are TGCAGTGCTGATTGGAGGGAGACCCAGTACTTC. Amino acid sequence: CSADWRETQYF. V gene TRBV20-1 combines with J gene TRBJ2-5, with D possibly being TRBD2 (5 bases). From germline, CDR1 is DFQATT and CDR2 SNEGSKA (reference sequence). V lost 5 bases, J lost 5 bases, and 9 bases lay in between. The CDR3 totals 11 residues.

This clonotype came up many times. DNA of the CDR3: TGTGCCAGCAGCCCCTGGCGAGGACAAGAGACCCAGTACTTC. Amino acids: CASSPWRGQETQYF. The chain recombines TRBV7-9 with TRBJ2-5; the D is unclear. Per germline, CDR1 SEHNR and CDR2 FQNEAQ (reference sequence). The germline V and J ends were trimmed by 5 bases and 2 bases, with 12 bases remaining between them. The length of the CDR3 is 14 residues.

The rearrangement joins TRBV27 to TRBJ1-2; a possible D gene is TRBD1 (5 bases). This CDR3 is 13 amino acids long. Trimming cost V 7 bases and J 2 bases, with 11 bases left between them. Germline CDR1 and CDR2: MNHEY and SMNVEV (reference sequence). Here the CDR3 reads CASKGRANYGYTF. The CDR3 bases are TGTGCCAGCAAGGGCAGGGCGAACTATGGCTACACCTTC.

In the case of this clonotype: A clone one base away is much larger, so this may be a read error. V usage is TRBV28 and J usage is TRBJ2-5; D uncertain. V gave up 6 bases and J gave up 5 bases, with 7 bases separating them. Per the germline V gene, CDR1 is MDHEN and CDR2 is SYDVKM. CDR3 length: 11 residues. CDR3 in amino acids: CASRFAETQYF. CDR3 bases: TGTGCCAGCAGGTTCGCCGAGACCCAGTACTTC.

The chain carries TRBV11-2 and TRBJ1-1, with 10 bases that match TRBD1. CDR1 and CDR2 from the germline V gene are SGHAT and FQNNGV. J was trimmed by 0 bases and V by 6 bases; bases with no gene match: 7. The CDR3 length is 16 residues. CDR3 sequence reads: CASSPGTGVLNTEAFF. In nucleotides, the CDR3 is TGTGCCAGCAGTCCCGGGACAGGGGTCTTGAACACTGAAGCTTTCTTT.